This TCR beta chain was captured by sequencing in a study of regulatory T cells in long-lasting Graves disease. Notes on the study in general: Those with persistent Graves' had less TCR diversity than newly diagnosed patients.

As for time point: newly diagnosed GD, antithyroid drugs for less than 3 months. RNA from PBMCs was the source of the TCR library. An endocrinology unit in Xi'an, China, supplied the patients. CDR3 size: 15 residues. Between the trimmed V and J ends, which lost 4 bases and 4 bases, there was a span of 11 bases. Per germline, CDR1 MGHRA and CDR2 YSYEKL. Building of the TCR beta libraries involved iRepertoire HTBI primers and Arm-PCR of CDR3 regions. TCRdb itself ran the multiplex PCR reads through MiXCR, one entry per CDR3 protein. The data hold about 470,000 distinct CDR3 sequences, with approximately 15% observed a single time. This clonotype has just a few counts. Antigen unknown. These data were likewise used in another study, on T cells in Graves' hyperthyroidism and ophthalmopathy. According to that study: Each diagnosis was grounded in clinical symptoms, serum thyroxine and TRAb, thyroid ultrasound, and orbital computed tomography. In the first-round RT-PCR of the TCR CDR3, the HTBI primer set was used.

The sequencing used peripheral blood mononuclear cells (PBMCs), collected at new diagnosis, from a patient treated with antithyroid drugs. The rearrangement joins TRBV4-1 to TRBJ2-6; D possibly corresponds to TRBD1 (6 bases). The clonotype originates from a woman in her thirties with Graves disease. CDR3 in DNA: TGCGCCAGCAGCCCACAGGGTTACGGGGCCAACGTCCTGACTTTC. It translates to CASSPQGYGANVLTF.